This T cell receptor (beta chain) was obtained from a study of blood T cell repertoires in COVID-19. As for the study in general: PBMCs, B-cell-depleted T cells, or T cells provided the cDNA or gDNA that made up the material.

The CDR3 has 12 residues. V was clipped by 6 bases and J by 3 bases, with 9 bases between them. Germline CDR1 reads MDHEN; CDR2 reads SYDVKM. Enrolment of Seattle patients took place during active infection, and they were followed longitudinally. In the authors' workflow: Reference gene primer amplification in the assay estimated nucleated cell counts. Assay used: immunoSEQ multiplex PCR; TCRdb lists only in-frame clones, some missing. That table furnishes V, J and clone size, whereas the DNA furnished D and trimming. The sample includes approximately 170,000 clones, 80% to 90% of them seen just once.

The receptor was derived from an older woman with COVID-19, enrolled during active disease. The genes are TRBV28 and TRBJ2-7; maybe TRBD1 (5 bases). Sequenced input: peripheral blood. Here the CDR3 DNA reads TGTGCCAGCAGCCATAGGGGCTACGAGCAGTACTTC. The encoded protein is CASSHRGYEQYF.